What follows are 2 T cell receptor beta chains derived from one specimen sequenced in a study of low-dose radiotherapy and immunotherapy resistance in tumors (dated by TCRdb to between 2022 and 2023). Superscript III and a set of TRAV- and TRBV-specific primers were used to synthesize first-strand cDNA, so that both TCRalpha and TCRbeta chains were covered. TCRs were amplified with Phusion for about 21 PCR cycles, with a constant-region primer paired with the adapter attached to the V primers. TCRdb redid the processing of the public reads, applying fastp at Q25 and MiXCR, and retained in-frame beta chains. A single entry per CDR3 protein holds the most common genes and DNA from its merged rows. The sample data list around 20,000 distinct CDR3 sequences, and approximately 79% of these were observed just once. 10% to 12% of the sample is in the top ten clones. These receptors came from a human donor with advanced metastatic prostate, ovarian, gallbladder or colorectal cancer (not recorded which). This table probably holds off-target reads from a library built for another chain.

The chain recombines TRBV5-8 with TRBJ1-5; D remains unclear. Germline CDR1 reads SGHTS; CDR2 reads YDEGEE. CDR3 length equals 11 residues. V lost 3 bases to trimming and J lost 3 bases, with 1 base between them. CDR3 sequence reads: CASSYNQPQHF. The CDR3 DNA is TGTGCCAGCAGCTACAATCAGCCCCAGCATTTT.

This clonotype was counted only a few times. The CDR3 protein is CSVEGGKGVNTEAFF. The CDR3 nucleotides are TGCAGCGTTGAAGGGGGGAAGGGGGTGAACACTGAAGCTTTCTTT. V is TRBV29-1 and J is TRBJ1-1; possibly TRBD1 for D (6 bases). The CDR3 consists of 15 residues. With 1 base removed from V and 0 bases from J, the gap between germline ends came to 12 bases. Germline lookup yields CDR1 SQVTM and CDR2 ANQGSEA.